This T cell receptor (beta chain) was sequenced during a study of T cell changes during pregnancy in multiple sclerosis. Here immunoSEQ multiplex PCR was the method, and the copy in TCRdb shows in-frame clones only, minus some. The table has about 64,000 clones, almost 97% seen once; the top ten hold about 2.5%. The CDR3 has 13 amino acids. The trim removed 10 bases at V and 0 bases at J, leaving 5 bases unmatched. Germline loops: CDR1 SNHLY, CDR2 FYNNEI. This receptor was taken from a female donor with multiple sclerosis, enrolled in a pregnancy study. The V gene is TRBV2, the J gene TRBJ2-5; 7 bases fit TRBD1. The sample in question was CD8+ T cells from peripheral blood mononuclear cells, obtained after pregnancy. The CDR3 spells CATKTGNQETQYF. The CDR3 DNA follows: TGTGCCACCAAGACAGGGAACCAAGAGACCCAGTACTTC.